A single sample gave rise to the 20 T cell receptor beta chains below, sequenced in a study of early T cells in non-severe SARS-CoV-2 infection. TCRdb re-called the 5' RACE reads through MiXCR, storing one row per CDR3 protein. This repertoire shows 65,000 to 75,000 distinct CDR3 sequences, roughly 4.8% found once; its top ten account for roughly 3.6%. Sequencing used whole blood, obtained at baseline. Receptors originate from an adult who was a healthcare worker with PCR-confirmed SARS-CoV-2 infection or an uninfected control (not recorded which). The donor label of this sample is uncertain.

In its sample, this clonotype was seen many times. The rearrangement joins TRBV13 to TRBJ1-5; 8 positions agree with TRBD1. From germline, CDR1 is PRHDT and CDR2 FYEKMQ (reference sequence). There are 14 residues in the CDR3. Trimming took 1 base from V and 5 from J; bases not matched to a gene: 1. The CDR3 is CASSLDRGDQPQHF. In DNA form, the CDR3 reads TGTGCCAGCAGCTTAGACAGGGGGGATCAGCCCCAGCATTTT.

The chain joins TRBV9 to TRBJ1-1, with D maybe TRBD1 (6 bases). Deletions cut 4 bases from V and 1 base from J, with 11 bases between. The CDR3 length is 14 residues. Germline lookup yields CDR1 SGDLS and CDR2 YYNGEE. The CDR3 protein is CASSLTGSNTEAFF. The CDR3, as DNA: TGTGCCAGCAGCCTAACAGGGTCGAACACTGAAGCTTTCTTT.

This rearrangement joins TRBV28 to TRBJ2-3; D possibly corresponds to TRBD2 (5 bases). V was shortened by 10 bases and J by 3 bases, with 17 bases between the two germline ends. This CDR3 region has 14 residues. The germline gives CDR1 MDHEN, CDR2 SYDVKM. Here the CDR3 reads CATLWYGETDTQYF. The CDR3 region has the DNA TGTGCCACATTGTGGTACGGGGAAACAGATACGCAGTATTTT.

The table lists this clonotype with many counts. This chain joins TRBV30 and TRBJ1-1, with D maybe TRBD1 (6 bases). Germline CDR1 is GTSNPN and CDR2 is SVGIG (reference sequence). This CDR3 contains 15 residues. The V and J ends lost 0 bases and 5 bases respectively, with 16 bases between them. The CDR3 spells CAWSVGGLRTTEAFF. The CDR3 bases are TGTGCCTGGAGTGTTGGGGGCCTTAGAACTACTGAAGCTTTCTTT. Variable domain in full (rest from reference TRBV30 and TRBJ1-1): SQTIHQWPATLVQPVGSPLSLECTVEGTSNPNLYWYRQAAGRGLQLLFYSVGIGQISSEVPQNLSASRPQDRQFILSSKKLLLSDSGFYLCAWSVGGLRTTEAFFGQGTRLTVV.

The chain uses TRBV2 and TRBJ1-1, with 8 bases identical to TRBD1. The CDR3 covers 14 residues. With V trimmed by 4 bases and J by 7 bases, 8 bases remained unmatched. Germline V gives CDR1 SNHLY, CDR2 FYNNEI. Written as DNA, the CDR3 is TGTGCCAGCAGTGGGACAGGGAGGGGAGTTGAAGCTTTCTTT. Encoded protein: CASSGTGRGVEAFF.

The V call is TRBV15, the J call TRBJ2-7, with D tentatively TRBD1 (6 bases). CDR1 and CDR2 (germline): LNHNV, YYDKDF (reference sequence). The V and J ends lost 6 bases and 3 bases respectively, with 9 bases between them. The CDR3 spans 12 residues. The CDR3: CATRTRGYEQYF. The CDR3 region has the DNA TGTGCCACCAGGACCAGGGGCTACGAGCAGTACTTC.

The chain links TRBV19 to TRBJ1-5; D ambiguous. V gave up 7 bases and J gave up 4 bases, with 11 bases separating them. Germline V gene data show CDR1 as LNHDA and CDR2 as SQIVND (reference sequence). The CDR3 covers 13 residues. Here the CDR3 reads CASKFAENQPQHF. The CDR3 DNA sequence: TGTGCCAGTAAATTTGCGGAGAATCAGCCCCAGCATTTT.

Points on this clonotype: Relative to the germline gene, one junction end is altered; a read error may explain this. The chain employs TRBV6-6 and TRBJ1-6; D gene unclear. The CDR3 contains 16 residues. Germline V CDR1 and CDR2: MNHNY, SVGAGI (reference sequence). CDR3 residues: CACSYDGSSYNSPLHF. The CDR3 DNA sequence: TGTGCCTGCAGTTACGATGGGAGCTCCTATAATTCACCCCTCCACTTT.

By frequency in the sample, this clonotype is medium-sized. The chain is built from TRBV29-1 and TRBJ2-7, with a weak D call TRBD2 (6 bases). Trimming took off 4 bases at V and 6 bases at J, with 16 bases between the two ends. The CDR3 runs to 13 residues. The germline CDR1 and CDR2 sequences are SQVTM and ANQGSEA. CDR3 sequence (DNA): TGCAGCGTTGTCACCTGGGGCGGGACCGAGCAGTACTTC. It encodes CSVVTWGGTEQYF.

The CDR3 reads CASSRAGTLNEKLFF. For the CDR3, the DNA is TGCGCCAGCAGCCGAGCGGGGACCCTTAATGAAAAACTGTTTTTT. This chain uses TRBV4-3 with TRBJ1-4; possibly TRBD1 for D (5 bases). Germline loops: CDR1 LGHNA, CDR2 YSLEER. The CDR3 runs to 15 residues. Trimming cost V 4 bases and J 4 bases, with 13 bases left between them.

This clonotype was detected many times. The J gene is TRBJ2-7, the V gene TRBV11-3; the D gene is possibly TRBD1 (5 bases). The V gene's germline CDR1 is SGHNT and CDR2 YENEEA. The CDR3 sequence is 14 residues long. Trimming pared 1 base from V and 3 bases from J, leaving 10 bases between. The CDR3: CASSLARGNYEQYF. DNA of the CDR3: TGTGCCAGCAGCTTAGCTAGGGGAAACTACGAGCAGTACTTC.

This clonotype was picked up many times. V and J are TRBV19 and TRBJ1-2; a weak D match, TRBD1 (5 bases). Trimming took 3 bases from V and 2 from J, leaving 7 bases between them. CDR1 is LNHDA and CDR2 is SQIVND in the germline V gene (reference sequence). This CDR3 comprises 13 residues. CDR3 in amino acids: CASSIRDNYGYTF. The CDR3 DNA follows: TGTGCCAGTAGTATCCGGGACAACTATGGCTACACCTTC. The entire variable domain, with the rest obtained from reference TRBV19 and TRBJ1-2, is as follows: DGGITQSPKYLFRKEGQNVTLSCEQNLNHDAMYWYRQDPGQGLRLIYYSQIVNDFQKGDIAEGYSVSREKKESFPLTVTSAQKNPTAFYLCASSIRDNYGYTFGSGTRLTVV.

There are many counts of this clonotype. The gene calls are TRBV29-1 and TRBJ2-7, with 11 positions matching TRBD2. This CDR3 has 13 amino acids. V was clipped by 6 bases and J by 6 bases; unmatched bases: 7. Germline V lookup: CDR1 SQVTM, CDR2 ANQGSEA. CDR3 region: CSVTSGGTVEQYF. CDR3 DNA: TGCAGCGTCACTAGCGGGGGTACTGTCGAGCAGTACTTC.

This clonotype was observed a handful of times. This chain's CDR3 is CASSQQGAQGSGNTIYF. The CDR3, as DNA: TGTGCCAGCAGCCAACAAGGGGCCCAGGGCTCTGGAAACACCATATATTTT. The chain has TRBV4-2 and TRBJ1-3; weak D call: TRBD1 (5 bases). CDR1 and CDR2 (germline): LGHNA, YNFKEQ. This CDR3 has 17 residues. Trimming pared 2 bases from V and 0 bases from J, leaving 14 bases between.

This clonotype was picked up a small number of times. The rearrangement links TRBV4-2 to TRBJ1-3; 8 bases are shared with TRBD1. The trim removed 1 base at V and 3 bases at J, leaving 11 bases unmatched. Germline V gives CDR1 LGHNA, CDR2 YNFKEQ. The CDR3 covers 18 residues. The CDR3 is CASSQVRTGRFIGNTIYF. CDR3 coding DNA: TGTGCCAGCAGCCAAGTCCGGACAGGGCGTTTCATTGGAAACACCATATATTTT.

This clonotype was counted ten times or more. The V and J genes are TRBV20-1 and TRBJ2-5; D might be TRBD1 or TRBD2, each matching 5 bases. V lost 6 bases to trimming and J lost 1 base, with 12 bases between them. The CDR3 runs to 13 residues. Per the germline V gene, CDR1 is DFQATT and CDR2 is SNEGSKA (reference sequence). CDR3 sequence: CSAPTGTQETQYF. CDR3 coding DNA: TGCAGTGCCCCGACGGGGACCCAAGAGACCCAGTACTTC.

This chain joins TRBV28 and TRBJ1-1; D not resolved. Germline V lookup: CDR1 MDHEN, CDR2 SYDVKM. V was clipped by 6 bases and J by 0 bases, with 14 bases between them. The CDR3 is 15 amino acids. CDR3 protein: CASSYRTRVNTEAFF. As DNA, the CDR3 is TGTGCCAGCAGCTACAGAACACGAGTGAACACTGAAGCTTTCTTT.

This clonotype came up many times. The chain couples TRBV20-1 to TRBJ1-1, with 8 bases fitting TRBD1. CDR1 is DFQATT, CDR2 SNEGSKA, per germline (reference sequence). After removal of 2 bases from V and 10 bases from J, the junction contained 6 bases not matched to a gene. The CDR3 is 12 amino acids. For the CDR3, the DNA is TGCAGTGCTAGACCCCAGGACAGGGTAGCTTTCTTT. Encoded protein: CSARPQDRVAFF.

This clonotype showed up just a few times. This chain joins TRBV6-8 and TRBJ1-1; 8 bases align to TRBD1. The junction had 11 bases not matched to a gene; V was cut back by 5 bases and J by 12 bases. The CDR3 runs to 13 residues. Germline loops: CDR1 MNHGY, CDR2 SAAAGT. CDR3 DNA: TGTGCCAGCAGTCCCCTTTTCGACAGGGGAACTTTCTTT. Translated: CASSPLFDRGTFF.

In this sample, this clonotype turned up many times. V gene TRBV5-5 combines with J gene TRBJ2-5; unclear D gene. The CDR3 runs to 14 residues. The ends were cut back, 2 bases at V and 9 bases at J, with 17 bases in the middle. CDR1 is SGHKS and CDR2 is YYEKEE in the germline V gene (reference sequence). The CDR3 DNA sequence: TGTGCCAGCAGCTTTTATCCCTCAGCAGAAGCCCAGTACTTC. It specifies CASSFYPSAEAQYF.